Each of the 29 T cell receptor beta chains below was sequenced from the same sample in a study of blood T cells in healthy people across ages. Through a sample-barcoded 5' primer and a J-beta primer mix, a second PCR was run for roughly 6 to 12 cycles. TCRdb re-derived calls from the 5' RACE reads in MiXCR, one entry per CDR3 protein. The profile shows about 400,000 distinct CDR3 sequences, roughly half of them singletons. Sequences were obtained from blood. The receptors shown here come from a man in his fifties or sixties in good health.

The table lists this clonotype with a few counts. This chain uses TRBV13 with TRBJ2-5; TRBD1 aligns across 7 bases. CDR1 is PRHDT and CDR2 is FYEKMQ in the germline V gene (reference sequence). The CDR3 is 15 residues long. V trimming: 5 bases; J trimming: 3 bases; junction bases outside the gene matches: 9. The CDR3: CASSTHRDRKETQYF. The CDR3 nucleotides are TGTGCCAGCAGCACGCACCGGGACAGAAAAGAGACCCAGTACTTC. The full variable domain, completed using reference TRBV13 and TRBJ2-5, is AAGVIQSPRHLIKEKRETATLKCYPIPRHDTVYWYQQGPGQDPQFLISFYEKMQSDKGSIPDRFSAQQFSDYHSELNMSSLELGDSALYFCASSTHRDRKETQYFGPGTRLLVL.

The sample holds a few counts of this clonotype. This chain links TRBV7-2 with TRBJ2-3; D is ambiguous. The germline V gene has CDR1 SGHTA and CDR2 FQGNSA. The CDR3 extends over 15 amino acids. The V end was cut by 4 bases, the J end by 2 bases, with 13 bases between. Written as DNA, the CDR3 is TGTGCCAGCAGCTCCCAACTAAGGTCCACAGATACGCAGTATTTT. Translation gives CASSSQLRSTDTQYF.

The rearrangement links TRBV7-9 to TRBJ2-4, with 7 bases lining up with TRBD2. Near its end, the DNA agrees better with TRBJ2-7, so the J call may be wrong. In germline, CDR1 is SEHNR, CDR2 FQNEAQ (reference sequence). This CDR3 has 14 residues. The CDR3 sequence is CASSLGGSTDEQYF. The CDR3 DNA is TGTGCCAGCAGCTTGGGGGGGAGCACCGACGAGCAGTACTTC.

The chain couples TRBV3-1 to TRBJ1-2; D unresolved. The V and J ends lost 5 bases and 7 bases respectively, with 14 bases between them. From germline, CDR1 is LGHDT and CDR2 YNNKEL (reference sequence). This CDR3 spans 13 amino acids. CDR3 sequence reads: CASSYKRVGGYTF. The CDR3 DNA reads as TGTGCCAGCAGCTACAAGCGTGTGGGTGGCTACACCTTC.

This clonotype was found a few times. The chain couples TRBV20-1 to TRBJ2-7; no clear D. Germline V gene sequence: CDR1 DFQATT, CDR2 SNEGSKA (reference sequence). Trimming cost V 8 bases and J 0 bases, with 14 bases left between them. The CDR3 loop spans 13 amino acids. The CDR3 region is CSPQHWTSYEQYF. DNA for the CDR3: TGCAGTCCCCAGCATTGGACCTCCTACGAGCAGTACTTC.

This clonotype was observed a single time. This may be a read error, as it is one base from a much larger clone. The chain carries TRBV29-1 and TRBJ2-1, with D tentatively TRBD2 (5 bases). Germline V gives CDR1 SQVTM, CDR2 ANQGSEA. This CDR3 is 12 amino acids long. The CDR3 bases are TGCAGCGTTGACTTAGAGGGCAATGAGCAGATCTTC. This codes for CSVDLEGNEQIF.

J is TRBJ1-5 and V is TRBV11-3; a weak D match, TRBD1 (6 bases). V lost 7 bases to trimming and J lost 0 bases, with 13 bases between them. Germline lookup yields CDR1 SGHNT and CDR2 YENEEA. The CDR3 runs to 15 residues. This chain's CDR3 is CASNSGTISNQPQHF. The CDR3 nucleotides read TGTGCCAGCAACTCTGGGACAATTAGCAATCAGCCCCAGCATTTT.

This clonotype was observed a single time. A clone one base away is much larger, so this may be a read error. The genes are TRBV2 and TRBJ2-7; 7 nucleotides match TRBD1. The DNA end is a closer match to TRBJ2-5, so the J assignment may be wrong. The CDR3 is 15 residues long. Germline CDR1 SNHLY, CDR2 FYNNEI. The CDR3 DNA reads TGTGCCGGCAGTCGCGACAGGGTCTCCGTCGAGACCCAGTACTTC. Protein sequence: CAGSRDRVSVETQYF.

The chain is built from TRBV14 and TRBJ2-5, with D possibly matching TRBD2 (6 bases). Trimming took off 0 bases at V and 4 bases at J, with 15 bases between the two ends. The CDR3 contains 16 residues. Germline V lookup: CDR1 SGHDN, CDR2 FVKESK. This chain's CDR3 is CASSQDWLTGLETQYF. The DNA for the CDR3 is TGTGCCAGCAGCCAAGATTGGCTAACGGGACTAGAGACCCAGTACTTC.

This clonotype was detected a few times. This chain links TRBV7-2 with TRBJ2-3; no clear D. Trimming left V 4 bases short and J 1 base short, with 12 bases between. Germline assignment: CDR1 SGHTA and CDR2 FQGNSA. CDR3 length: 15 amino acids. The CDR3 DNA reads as TGTGCCAGCAGCTCAGGAGCTCCCGGCACAGATACGCAGTATTTT. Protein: CASSSGAPGTDTQYF.

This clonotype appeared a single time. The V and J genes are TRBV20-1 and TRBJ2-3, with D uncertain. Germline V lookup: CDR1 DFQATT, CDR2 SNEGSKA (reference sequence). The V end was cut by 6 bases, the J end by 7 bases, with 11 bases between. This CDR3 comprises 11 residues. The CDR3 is CSAPSLNTQYF. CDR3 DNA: TGCAGTGCCCCCTCGTTAAATACGCAGTATTTT.

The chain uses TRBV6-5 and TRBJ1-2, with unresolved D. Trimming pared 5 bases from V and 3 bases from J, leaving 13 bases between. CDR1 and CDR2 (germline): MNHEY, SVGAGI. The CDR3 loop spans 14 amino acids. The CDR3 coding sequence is TGTGCCAGCAGTGGGGATTTAGTCGACTATGGCTACACCTTC. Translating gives CASSGDLVDYGYTF.

The CDR3 sequence: CASDRLAGHRYF. The CDR3 region has the DNA TGTGCCAGCGACCGGCTGGCGGGCCACCGGTATTTT. The chain recombines TRBV12-3 or TRBV12-4 with TRBJ2-3, with D maybe TRBD2 (5 bases). Trimming took 8 bases from V and 14 from J, leaving 20 bases between them. This CDR3 region has 12 residues.

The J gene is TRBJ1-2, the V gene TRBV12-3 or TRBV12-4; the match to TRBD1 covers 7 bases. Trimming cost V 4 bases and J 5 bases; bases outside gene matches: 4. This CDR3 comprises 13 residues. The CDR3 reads CASSYQGGYGYTF. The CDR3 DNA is TGTGCCAGCAGTTACCAGGGGGGTTATGGCTACACCTTC.

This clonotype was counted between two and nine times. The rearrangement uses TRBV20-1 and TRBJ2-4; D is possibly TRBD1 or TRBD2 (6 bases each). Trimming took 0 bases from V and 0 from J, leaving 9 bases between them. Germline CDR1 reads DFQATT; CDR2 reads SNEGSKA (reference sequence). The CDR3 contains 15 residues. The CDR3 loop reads CSARERGVAKNIQYF. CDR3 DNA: TGCAGTGCTAGAGAGAGGGGGGTAGCCAAAAACATTCAGTACTTC.

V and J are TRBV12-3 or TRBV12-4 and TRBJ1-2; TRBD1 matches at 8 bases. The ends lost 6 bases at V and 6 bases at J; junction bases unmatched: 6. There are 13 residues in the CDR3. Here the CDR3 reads CASSLDRGHGYTF. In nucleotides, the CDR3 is TGTGCCAGCAGCCTTGACAGGGGACATGGCTACACCTTC.

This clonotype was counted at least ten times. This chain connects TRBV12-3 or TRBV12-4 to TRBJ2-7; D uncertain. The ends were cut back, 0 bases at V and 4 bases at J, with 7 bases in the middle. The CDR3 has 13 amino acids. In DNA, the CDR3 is TGTGCCAGCAGTTTAGCGCGCGGTTACGAGCAGTACTTC. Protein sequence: CASSLARGYEQYF.

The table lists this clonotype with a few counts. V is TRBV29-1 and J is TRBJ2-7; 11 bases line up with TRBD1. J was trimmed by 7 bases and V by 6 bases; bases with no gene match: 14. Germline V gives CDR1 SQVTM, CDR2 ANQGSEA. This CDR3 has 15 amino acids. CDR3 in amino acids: CSVGGTGGSYNEQYF. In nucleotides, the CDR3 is TGCAGCGTGGGGGGGACAGGGGGTTCCTACAATGAGCAGTACTTC.

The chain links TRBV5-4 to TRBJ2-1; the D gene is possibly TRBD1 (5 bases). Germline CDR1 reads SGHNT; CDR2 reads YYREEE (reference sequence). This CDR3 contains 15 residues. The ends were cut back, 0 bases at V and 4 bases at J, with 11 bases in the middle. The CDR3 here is CASSLGGTRYNEQFF. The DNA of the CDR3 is TGTGCCAGCAGCTTGGGGGGCACGCGATACAATGAGCAGTTCTTC.

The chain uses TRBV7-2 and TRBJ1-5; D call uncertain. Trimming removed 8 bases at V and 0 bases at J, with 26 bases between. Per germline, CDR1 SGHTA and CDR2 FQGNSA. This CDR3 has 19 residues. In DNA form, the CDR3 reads TGTGCCAGCCCAAATAACGTAATAGTCCGGCGGGGTAGCAATCAGCCCCAGCATTTT. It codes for CASPNNVIVRRGSNQPQHF.

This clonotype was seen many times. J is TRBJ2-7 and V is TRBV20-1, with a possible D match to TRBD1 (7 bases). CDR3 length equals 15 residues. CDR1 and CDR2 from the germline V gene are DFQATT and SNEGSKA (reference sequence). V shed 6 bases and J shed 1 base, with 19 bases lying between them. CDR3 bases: TGCAGTGCCCTCGAGGGGGCGGGGACTTCCTACGAGCAGTACTTC. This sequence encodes CSALEGAGTSYEQYF.

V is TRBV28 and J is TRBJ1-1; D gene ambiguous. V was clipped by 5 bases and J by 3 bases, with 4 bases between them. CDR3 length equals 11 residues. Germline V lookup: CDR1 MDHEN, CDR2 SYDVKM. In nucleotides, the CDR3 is TGTGCCAGCAGTCTCTACACTGAAGCTTTCTTT. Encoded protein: CASSLYTEAFF.

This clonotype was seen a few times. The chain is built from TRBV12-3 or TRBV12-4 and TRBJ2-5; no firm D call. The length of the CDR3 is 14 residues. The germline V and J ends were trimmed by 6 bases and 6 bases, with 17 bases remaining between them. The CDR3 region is CASSPLRGMKTQYF. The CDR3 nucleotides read TGTGCCAGCAGCCCTCTCCGTGGGATGAAGACCCAGTACTTC.

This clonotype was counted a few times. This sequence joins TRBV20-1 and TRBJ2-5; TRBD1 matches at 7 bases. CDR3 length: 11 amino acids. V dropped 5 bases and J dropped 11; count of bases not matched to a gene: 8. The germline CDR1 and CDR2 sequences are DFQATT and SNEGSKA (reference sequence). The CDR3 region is CSALGGLGQYF. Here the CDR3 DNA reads TGCAGTGCTTTAGGGGGCCTCGGACAGTACTTC.

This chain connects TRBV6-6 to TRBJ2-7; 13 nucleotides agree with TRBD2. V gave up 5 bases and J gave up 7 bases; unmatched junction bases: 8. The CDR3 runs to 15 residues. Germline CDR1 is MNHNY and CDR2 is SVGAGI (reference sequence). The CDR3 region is CASSQTSGGANEQYF. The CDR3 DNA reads TGTGCCAGCAGTCAAACTAGCGGGGGGGCCAATGAGCAGTACTTC.

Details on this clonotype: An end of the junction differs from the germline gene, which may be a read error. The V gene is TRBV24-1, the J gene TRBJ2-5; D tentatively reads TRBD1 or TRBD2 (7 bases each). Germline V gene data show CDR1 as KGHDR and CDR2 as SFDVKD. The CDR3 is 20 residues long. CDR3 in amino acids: CVTSDGAPGRGGLRDETQYF. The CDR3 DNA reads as TGTGTCACCAGTGATGGGGCCCCCGGCAGGGGGGGTCTAAGAGATGAGACCCAGTACTTC.

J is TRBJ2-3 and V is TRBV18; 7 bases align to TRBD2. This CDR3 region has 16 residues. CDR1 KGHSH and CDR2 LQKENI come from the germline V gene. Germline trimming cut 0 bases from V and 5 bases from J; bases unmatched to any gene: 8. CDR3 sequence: CASSPPVSGGGDTQYF. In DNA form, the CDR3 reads TGTGCCAGCTCACCACCTGTATCGGGAGGAGGAGATACGCAGTATTTT. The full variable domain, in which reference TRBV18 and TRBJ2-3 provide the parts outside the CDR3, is NAGVMQNPRHLVRRRGQEARLRCSPMKGHSHVYWYRQLPEEGLKFMVYLQKENIIDESGMPKERFSAEFPKEGPSILRIQQVVRGDSAAYFCASSPPVSGGGDTQYFGPGTRLTVL.

This chain's CDR3 is CASSLPGRSYEQYF. The CDR3 DNA follows: TGTGCCAGCAGCTTACCCGGTCGCTCCTACGAGCAGTACTTC. The genes are TRBV7-6 and TRBJ2-7, with D unclear. Germline CDR1 and CDR2: SGHVS and FNYEAQ. V was shortened by 2 bases and J by 0 bases, with 8 bases between the two germline ends. The CDR3 has 14 amino acids.

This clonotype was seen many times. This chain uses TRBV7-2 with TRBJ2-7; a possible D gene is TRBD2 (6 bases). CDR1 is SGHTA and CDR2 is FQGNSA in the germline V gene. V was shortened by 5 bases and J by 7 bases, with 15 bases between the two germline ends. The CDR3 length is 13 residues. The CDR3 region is CASSPGTLGEQYF. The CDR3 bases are TGTGCCAGCAGCCCCGGGACTCTGGGGGAGCAGTACTTC.